This T cell receptor (beta chain) was sequenced for a study of blood T cell repertoires in COVID-19. Sequencing was performed with immunoSEQ multiplex PCR; in TCRdb, only in-frame clones are kept and a portion is missing. The sample yields about 200,000 clones, 80% to 90% seen once. The sample was PBMCs or T cells enriched from blood (not recorded which). This clonotype was sampled from a woman aged 30 to 39 who had been exposed to COVID-19.

As DNA, the CDR3 is TGTGCCAGCAGCTTAGAGGCAGGGTTAAGGAATGAGCAGTTCTTC. Its translation: CASSLEAGLRNEQFF. The chain links TRBV7-9 to TRBJ2-1, with D possibly TRBD1 on 5 matching bases. The CDR3 consists of 15 residues. V was shortened by 1 base and J by 7 bases, with 14 bases between the two germline ends. Per the germline V gene, CDR1 is SEHNR and CDR2 is FQNEAQ (reference sequence).